The rows below give T cell receptor beta chains drawn from one sample of a study of cytomegalovirus exposure and HLA in healthy donors. Assay: immunoSEQ multiplex PCR; the TCRdb copy retains only in-frame clones and omits some. The sample consists of some 120,000 clones, around 80% of them appearing once. The specimen was PBMCs. These receptors originate from a man aged 50-59 years in good health and CMV-seronegative. Both conserved end residues are part of each CDR3. Each record gives: D gene, V gene, J gene, clone size, CDR3 DNA, CDR3 protein. A D gene is named only where the DNA matches it firmly. Size is omitted from some rows. Given values are once, few, many or a class for expanded clones.

>TRBD1|TRBV7-3|TRBJ1-1|.
TGTGCCAGCAGCTTAAATCCAGGGGGCGTAATGATAGGCACTGAAGCTTTCTTT
CASSLNPGGVMIGTEAFF
>TRBD1|TRBV27|TRBJ2-1|.
TGTGCCAGCAGTCCCATGACGAAGACAGGGGTGTACAATGAGCAGTTCTTC
CASSPMTKTGVYNEQFF
>TRBD1|TRBV7-9|TRBJ2-2|.
TGTTCCAGCAGCTTACAGGGGCGCCCAACCGGGGAGCTGTTTTTT
CSSSLQGRPTGELFF
>TRBD2|TRBV19|TRBJ2-2|.
TGTGCCAGTAGTATACAGGCGGGGGCCGGGGAGCTGTTTTTT
CASSIQAGAGELFF
>.|TRBV11-1|TRBJ2-1|.
TGTGCCAGCAGCTTATTAAGGGGTGAGCAGTTCTTC
CASSLLRGEQFF
>.|TRBV7-9|TRBJ1-1|.
TGTGCCAGCAGCTCCCCCGAGGGGGCTGAAGCTTTCTTT
CASSSPEGAEAFF
>.|TRBV4-3|TRBJ1-1|.
TGCGCCAGCAGCCAAGATAAGCTCTTGAGGAGGACTGAAGCTTTCTTT
CASSQDKLLRRTEAFF
>.|TRBV30|TRBJ1-2|.
TGTGCCTGGAGGCCCGACAGGTGGTATGGCTACACCTTC
CAWRPDRWYGYTF
>.|TRBV10-3|TRBJ1-3|.
TGTGCCATCAGTGAGGGACTTTCTAGCTCTGGAAACACCATATATTTT
CAISEGLSSSGNTIYF
>TRBD1|TRBV2|TRBJ2-7|few
TGTGCCAGCGTTTTACCGGGACAGGGGGCCTACGAGCAGTACTTC
CASVLPGQGAYEQYF
>.|TRBV7-2|TRBJ1-3|.
TGTGCCAGCAGCTTAGGAGGGATACGGTCTGGAAACACCATATATTTT
CASSLGGIRSGNTIYF
>.|TRBV29-1|TRBJ2-5|.
TGCAGCGTCGCTGGGGGGACCCGGGGGGAGACCCAGTACTTC
CSVAGGTRGETQYF
>.|TRBV4-1|TRBJ1-2|.
TGCGCCAGCAGCCAAACTTACGGCGAGGTCTACACCTTC
CASSQTYGEVYTF
>.|TRBV4-1|TRBJ1-5|.
TGCGCCAGCAGCCAAGATCTGAGGAGGCAGGGAGGTCAGCCCCAGCATTTT
CASSQDLRRQGGQPQHF
>TRBD1|TRBV6-1|TRBJ2-7|.
TGTGCCAGTAGTGAACAAGGGACAGGCCCCTACGAGCAGTACTTC
CASSEQGTGPYEQYF
>TRBD1|TRBV29-1|TRBJ1-2|few
TGCAGCTCGCAGGGGGGGACAGGGAACCCTTATGGCTACACCTTC
CSSQGGTGNPYGYTF
>.|TRBV5-4|TRBJ1-2|.
TGTGCCAGCAGCTTGCCCGGGGCTAACTATGGCTACACCTTC
CASSLPGANYGYTF
>.|TRBV25-1|TRBJ1-4|.
TGTGCCAGCAGTGAAAAGACAGGAAAGGAAAAACTGTTTTTT
CASSEKTGKEKLFF
>TRBD1|TRBV7-9|TRBJ2-7|few
TGTGCCAGCGGGACAGGATACTACGAGCAGTACTTC
CASGTGYYEQYF
>TRBD2|TRBV5-1|TRBJ2-5|.
TGCGCCAGCAGCTTGATGGGCCTAGCGGGGGCAGAGACCCAGTACTTC
CASSLMGLAGAETQYF
>.|TRBV27|TRBJ1-2|.
TGTGCCAGCAGTTTATCTTCAGTGAACTATGGCTACACCTTC
CASSLSSVNYGYTF
>.|TRBV21-1|TRBJ1-1|.
TGTGCCAGCAGCTCTCCCGGAACAGGGGCCCCGAACACTGAAGCTTTCTTT
CASSSPGTGAPNTEAFF
>TRBD2|TRBV11-2|TRBJ2-3|once
TGTGCCAGCAGCTACCGACTAGCGGGGGCCACAGATACGCAGTATTTT
CASSYRLAGATDTQYF
>.|TRBV5-6|TRBJ1-4|.
TGTGCCAGCAGCTTCTTCGGAAAGAGGTACGAAAAACTGTTTTTT
CASSFFGKRYEKLFF
>TRBD1|TRBV7-6|TRBJ2-3|.
TGTGCCAGCAGCCTACGACAGGGTAGAGCAGATACGCAGTATTTT
CASSLRQGRADTQYF
>TRBD1|TRBV28|TRBJ1-2|.
TGTGCCAGCAGTTTTACTACAGGACAGGGGGATAACTATGGCTACACCTTC
CASSFTTGQGDNYGYTF
>.|TRBV29-1|TRBJ2-3|few
TGCAGCGTTGGGCTCGGGGGAAGCACAGATACGCAGTATTTT
CSVGLGGSTDTQYF
>.|TRBV19|TRBJ2-1|.
TGTGCCAGTAGTATAGAGGCAGGGAACGGGCGGAACGGTGAGCAGTTCTTC
CASSIEAGNGRNGEQFF
>TRBD1|TRBV6-5|TRBJ2-7|.
TGTGCCAGCAGTTACCGGGACAGCCTAAAAGGCGAGCAGTACTTC
CASSYRDSLKGEQYF
>TRBD1|TRBV5-1|TRBJ2-7|.
TGCGCCAGCAGCTTGGTACAGGGGTCTGACTACGAGCAGTACTTC
CASSLVQGSDYEQYF
>TRBD1|TRBV5-1|TRBJ1-1|.
TGCGCCAGCAGTCCCGGGACAGGGAACACTGAAGCTTTCTTT
CASSPGTGNTEAFF
>.|TRBV7-9|TRBJ1-2|.
TGTTCCAGCAGCCCCTCGGGAGGGAACTATGGCTACACCTTC
CSSSPSGGNYGYTF
>TRBD1|TRBV5-8|TRBJ1-2|few
TGTGCCAGCAGCTTGTACGGACAGGTTTTC
CASSLYGQVF
>TRBD1|TRBV18|TRBJ1-4|few
TGTGCCAGCTCACCAGACCTCGGTGGACAGGGTGAAAAACTGTTTTTT
CASSPDLGGQGEKLFF
>.|TRBV19|TRBJ1-4|.
TGTGCCAGTAGTATTGGACTGACGAATGAAAAACTGTTTTTT
CASSIGLTNEKLFF
>TRBD1|TRBV2|TRBJ2-1|few
TGTGCCAGCAGTGGGGGGACAGGTTTCAACCATGAGCAGTTCTTC
CASSGGTGFNHEQFF
>.|TRBV7-9|TRBJ2-5|.
TGTGCCAGCAGCTTAGGAGGCGGGACAGCATCAAAAGAGACCCAGTACTTC
CASSLGGGTASKETQYF
>TRBD2|TRBV7-2|TRBJ2-7|.
TGTGCCAGCAGCTCCCCTCTAGCGGGGATCTACGAGCAGTACTTC
CASSSPLAGIYEQYF
>TRBD1|TRBV9|TRBJ2-7|.
TGTGCCAGCAGCGTTGGAGTTGGGACAGGGGGTTACGAGCAGTACTTC
CASSVGVGTGGYEQYF
>TRBD1|TRBV11-2|TRBJ1-2|.
TGTGCCAGCAGCTCGGACAGGGGAAATGGCTACACCTTC
CASSSDRGNGYTF
>.|TRBV6-5|TRBJ1-6|.
TGTGCCAGCAGTTCGTGGGAGGGGACGGTAAATTCACCCCTCCACTTT
CASSSWEGTVNSPLHF
>TRBD1|TRBV5-6|TRBJ2-3|few
TGTGCCAGCAGCTTTCCCCTCAAACAGGGGCCATCGCAGTATTTT
CASSFPLKQGPSQYF
>.|TRBV7-8|TRBJ2-5|.
TGTGCCAGCAGCTTAGTTGAGTGGCAGGCTGGGACCCAGTACTTC
CASSLVEWQAGTQYF
>.|TRBV5-1|TRBJ2-1|.
TGCGCCAGCAGCTTAGACGGGGATGAGCAGTTCTTC
CASSLDGDEQFF
>.|TRBV18|TRBJ2-3|.
TGTGCCAGCTCGCGGCGGGGAATGGGGCACAATGTGGCAGATACGCAGTATTTT
CASSRRGMGHNVADTQYF